The entry below gives a single T cell receptor beta chain sequence along with its context. No antigen is known for it. This entry belongs to a study of cytomegalovirus exposure and HLA in healthy donors. Findings and caveats of the study: It emerged from a later analysis that several of the most significant clusters appeared to be linked to common viral pathogens.

Per the germline V gene, CDR1 is MNHNS and CDR2 is SASEGT. The V end lost 6 bases, the J end lost 0 bases, and 15 bases lay between the germline ends. The CDR3 sequence is 15 residues long. In the PCR, 60 Vbeta and 13 Jbeta primers were used. TCRdb's copy holds only in-frame clones and misses some; the assay was immunoSEQ multiplex PCR. The sample gives 60,000 or so clones, approximately 80% of which show up once; 3.3% is in the top ten. V gene TRBV6-1 combines with J gene TRBJ2-7; weak D call: TRBD2 (6 bases). The source is a woman aged 40 to 50 in good health and CMV-seropositive. The sample consisted of PBMCs. CDR3 region: CASRYGTASSYEQYF. The CDR3 region has the DNA TGTGCCAGCAGGTACGGGACTGCGAGCTCCTACGAGCAGTACTTC.